The 32 T cell receptor beta chains given below trace back to one sample, sequenced in a study of cytomegalovirus exposure and HLA in healthy donors. PCR involved 60 Vbeta and 13 Jbeta primers. Assay: immunoSEQ multiplex PCR; the TCRdb copy retains only in-frame clones and omits some. Its table lists approximately 110,000 clones. The sample comprised PBMCs. The source is a man between 45 and 60 years old in good health and CMV-seronegative.

V and J are TRBV27 and TRBJ2-7, with 13 bases aligning to TRBD2. Germline CDR1 MNHEY, CDR2 SMNVEV (reference sequence). This CDR3 has 17 residues. With 1 base clipped from V and 1 base from J, the junction kept 4 bases outside the gene matches. Written as DNA, the CDR3 is TGTGCCAGCAGTTTATTGGGGACTAGCGGGGAGTCCTACGAGCAGTACTTC. Translated, it gives CASSLLGTSGESYEQYF.

V gene TRBV5-4 combines with J gene TRBJ2-7, with TRBD1 identical over 9 bases. Germline trimming cut 4 bases from V and 5 bases from J; bases unmatched to any gene: 10. The CDR3 contains 15 residues. Germline values: CDR1 SGHNT, CDR2 YYREEE (reference sequence). CDR3 protein: CASSPSWDRVNEQYF. The CDR3 DNA is TGTGCCAGCAGCCCGTCCTGGGACAGGGTCAACGAGCAGTACTTC.

CDR3 in amino acids: CASSPQAESYNEQFF. The CDR3, as DNA: TGTGCCAGCAGTCCACAGGCCGAATCCTACAATGAGCAGTTCTTC. The V and J genes are TRBV6-5 and TRBJ2-1; D is possibly TRBD1 (5 bases). V shed 5 bases and J shed 1 base, with 12 bases lying between them. CDR3 length: 15 residues. Germline values: CDR1 MNHEY, CDR2 SVGAGI.

The V call is TRBV18, the J call TRBJ1-3, with a tentative D call TRBD1 (5 bases). Germline CDR1 reads KGHSH; CDR2 reads LQKENI. This CDR3 region has 16 residues. V lost 5 bases and J lost 0, with 14 bases in between. The CDR3: CASSGTGPNSGNTIYF. DNA of the CDR3: TGTGCCAGCTCAGGAACAGGACCGAACTCTGGAAACACCATATATTTT.

The chain joins TRBV29-1 to TRBJ2-1; a weak D match, TRBD2 (5 bases). V was pared by 4 bases and J by 7 bases, with 8 bases between. This CDR3 spans 11 amino acids. Germline-derived CDR1 and CDR2 are SQVTM and ANQGSEA. The CDR3 DNA reads as TGCAGCGTTGGGGAGCCGAATGAGCAGTTCTTC. Translation gives CSVGEPNEQFF.

This rearrangement joins TRBV9 to TRBJ2-7; 8 bases agree with TRBD1. V lost 0 bases and J lost 4; bases outside the gene matches: 9. The CDR3 consists of 16 residues. Germline V gene data show CDR1 as SGDLS and CDR2 as YYNGEE. The CDR3 loop reads CASSVAGTGGSYEQYF. The CDR3 nucleotides read TGTGCCAGCAGCGTAGCTGGTACAGGGGGGTCATACGAGCAGTACTTC.

V is TRBV4-3 and J is TRBJ2-3; possible D gene TRBD2, 5 bases. Germline lookup yields CDR1 LGHNA and CDR2 YSLEER. Deletions cut 1 base from V and 3 bases from J, with 8 bases between. The CDR3 length is 14 residues. The CDR3 reads CASSQAGNTDTQYF. As DNA, the CDR3 is TGCGCCAGCAGCCAAGCCGGGAATACAGATACGCAGTATTTT.

The CDR3 region has the DNA TGTGCCAGCAGCTTGGCCGCGGGCGGAGGATTTGAAGCTTTCTTT. Translated, it gives CASSLAAGGGFEAFF. The V call is TRBV5-4, the J call TRBJ1-1; D not certain. The CDR3 covers 15 residues. The germline V gene encodes CDR1 SGHNT and CDR2 YYREEE (reference sequence). V dropped 0 bases and J dropped 7 bases, with 16 bases sitting between them.

The chain is built from TRBV2 and TRBJ1-3, with D unclear. This CDR3 is built from 13 residues. V lost 6 bases to trimming and J lost 0 bases, with 6 bases between them. Germline assignment: CDR1 SNHLY and CDR2 FYNNEI. CDR3 region: CASRANSGNTIYF. The CDR3 bases are TGTGCCAGCAGGGCCAACTCTGGAAACACCATATATTTT.

The chain recombines TRBV11-2 with TRBJ2-7; TRBD2 agrees at 11 bases. Germline values: CDR1 SGHAT, CDR2 FQNNGV. J was trimmed by 5 bases and V by 8 bases; bases with no gene match: 8. CDR3 length equals 14 residues. This chain's CDR3 is CASGIAGGPDEQYF. The CDR3, as DNA: TGTGCCAGCGGGATAGCGGGGGGGCCGGACGAGCAGTACTTC.

The chain recombines TRBV7-6 with TRBJ1-1; possibly TRBD1 for D (5 bases). CDR1 SGHVS and CDR2 FNYEAQ come from the germline V gene. The CDR3 extends over 14 amino acids. V was clipped by 3 bases and J by 1 base, with 9 bases between them. CDR3 sequence: CASSFHGQNTEAFF. The CDR3 DNA is TGTGCCAGCAGCTTTCACGGACAGAACACTGAAGCTTTCTTT. Filled out from reference TRBV7-6 and TRBJ1-1, the complete variable domain reads GAGVSQSPRYKVTKRGQDVALRCDPISGHVSLYWYRQALGQGPEFLTYFNYEAQQDKSGLPNDRFSAERPEGSISTLTIQRTEQRDSAMYRCASSFHGQNTEAFFGQGTRLTVV.

The chain's CDR3 is CASSLGGTSGNTIYF. CDR3 nucleotide sequence: TGTGCCAGCAGCCTAGGTGGAACCTCTGGAAACACCATATATTTT. The chain has TRBV5-4 and TRBJ1-3; D call uncertain. CDR3 size: 15 residues. The V end lost 4 bases, the J end lost 0 bases, and 11 bases lay between the germline ends. Germline V lookup: CDR1 SGHNT, CDR2 YYREEE (reference sequence).

The chain uses TRBV6-1 and TRBJ2-1; no definite D call. CDR3 size: 13 residues. V lost 0 bases and J 10 bases, leaving 10 bases between the germline ends. Germline loops: CDR1 MNHNS, CDR2 SASEGT. The CDR3 DNA follows: TGTGCCAGCAGTGAAGCACCTTTGCGCGAGCAGTTCTTC. As protein: CASSEAPLREQFF.

The V call is TRBV5-1, the J call TRBJ2-1, with D hard to call. Germline V gene sequence: CDR1 SGHRS, CDR2 YFSETQ. Trimming stripped 5 bases from V and 0 bases from J, with 21 bases between. The CDR3 is 18 residues long. Here the CDR3 reads CASSRITPRVSSYNEQFF. The CDR3 DNA reads as TGCGCCAGCAGTCGGATAACACCTCGGGTGAGCTCCTACAATGAGCAGTTCTTC.

The V gene is TRBV14, the J gene TRBJ1-2; 9 bases are a match to TRBD1. V lost 4 bases to trimming and J lost 8 bases; unmatched junction nucleotides: 5. This CDR3 region has 13 residues. CDR1 is SGHDN, CDR2 FVKESK, per germline. CDR3: CASSPRTGDGYTF. The CDR3 DNA reads TGTGCCAGCAGCCCTAGGACAGGGGACGGCTACACCTTC.

CDR3 protein: CASSHRGEINYGYTF. CDR3 DNA: TGTGCCAGCAGTCACAGGGGGGAAATTAACTATGGCTACACCTTC. This chain uses TRBV6-1 with TRBJ1-2; 8 bases fit TRBD1. CDR3 length: 15 residues. Germline trimming cut 5 bases from V and 1 base from J; bases unmatched to any gene: 6. CDR1 and CDR2 from the germline V gene are MNHNS and SASEGT.

This chain connects TRBV2 to TRBJ2-1; D is perhaps TRBD1 (6 bases). V was cut by 2 bases and J by 9 bases, with 11 bases left in between. Germline values: CDR1 SNHLY, CDR2 FYNNEI. The length of the CDR3 is 13 residues. CDR3: CASSEQQGFEQFF. The DNA for the CDR3 is TGTGCCAGCAGTGAACAACAGGGTTTTGAGCAGTTCTTC.

This chain's CDR3 is CASSLLRNTEAFF. In DNA form, the CDR3 reads TGTGCCAGCAGCTTACTGAGGAACACTGAAGCTTTCTTT. The V call is TRBV7-6, the J call TRBJ1-1; D gene ambiguous. There are 13 residues in the CDR3. Trimming took 2 bases from V and 1 from J, leaving 5 bases between them. Germline loops: CDR1 SGHVS, CDR2 FNYEAQ.

The chain links TRBV5-4 to TRBJ1-2; 7 nucleotides line up with TRBD1. In germline, CDR1 is SGHNT, CDR2 YYREEE (reference sequence). The ends lost 0 bases at V and 2 bases at J; junction bases unmatched: 4. CDR3 length equals 15 residues. This CDR3 reads CASSLAQGMNYGYTF. DNA of the CDR3: TGTGCCAGCAGCTTGGCACAGGGGATGAACTATGGCTACACCTTC. The full variable domain, rest sourced from reference TRBV5-4 and TRBJ1-2, is ETGVTQSPTHLIKTRGQQVTLRCSSQSGHNTVSWYQQALGQGPQFIFQYYREEENGRGNFPPRFSGLQFPNYSSELNVNALELDDSALYLCASSLAQGMNYGYTFGSGTRLTVV.

The CDR3 DNA follows: TGTGCCAGCAGCTTAAATCCAGGGGGATCCTACGAGCAGTACTTC. Its protein product is CASSLNPGGSYEQYF. The chain recombines TRBV7-2 with TRBJ2-7, with 7 bases that match TRBD1. Germline assignment: CDR1 SGHTA and CDR2 FQGNSA. The CDR3 is 15 amino acids. Trimming removed 2 bases from V and 1 base from J; junction bases left unmatched: 5.

This chain links TRBV5-4 with TRBJ1-3; a possible D gene is TRBD1 (6 bases). In germline, CDR1 is SGHNT, CDR2 YYREEE (reference sequence). This CDR3 is built from 14 residues. V lost 5 bases to trimming and J lost 4 bases, with 13 bases between them. CDR3 protein: CASRPQGSGNTIYF. The CDR3 bases are TGTGCCAGCAGGCCACAGGGTTCCGGAAACACCATATATTTT. Variable domain in full (rest from reference TRBV5-4 and TRBJ1-3): ETGVTQSPTHLIKTRGQQVTLRCSSQSGHNTVSWYQQALGQGPQFIFQYYREEENGRGNFPPRFSGLQFPNYSSELNVNALELDDSALYLCASRPQGSGNTIYFGEGSWLTVV.

The rearrangement links TRBV9 to TRBJ2-3; D is uncertain. Trimming shortened V by 2 bases and J by 5 bases, and 9 bases separated the two germline ends. This CDR3 is 13 amino acids long. Germline assignment: CDR1 SGDLS and CDR2 YYNGEE. The CDR3 coding sequence is TGTGCCAGCAGCGTGGCTTTCCTAGATACGCAGTATTTT. Translating it yields CASSVAFLDTQYF.

The chain uses TRBV4-3 and TRBJ1-3; no clear D gene. V gave up 3 bases and J gave up 1 base, with 7 bases separating them. This CDR3 is built from 14 residues. CDR1 is LGHNA and CDR2 is YSLEER in the germline V gene. The CDR3 sequence: CASSQEWSGNTIYF. CDR3 coding DNA: TGCGCCAGCAGCCAGGAGTGGTCTGGAAACACCATATATTTT.

V gene TRBV9 combines with J gene TRBJ1-1; weak D call: TRBD1 (5 bases). Trimming stripped 2 bases from V and 5 bases from J, with 19 bases between. CDR3 size: 16 residues. CDR1 is SGDLS and CDR2 is YYNGEE in the germline V gene. Here the CDR3 reads CASSVDDSPLRTEAFF. The DNA of the CDR3 is TGTGCCAGCAGCGTGGACGACAGTCCTCTCAGGACTGAAGCTTTCTTT.

This chain joins TRBV30 and TRBJ2-5, with 9 bases that match TRBD2. This CDR3 spans 16 amino acids. Trimming took 3 bases from V and 7 from J; bases not matched to a gene: 15. Germline V lookup: CDR1 GTSNPN, CDR2 SVGIG (reference sequence). CDR3 sequence (DNA): TGTGCCTGGAGAAAGCCGGGACTAGCCTTAATGGGGACCCAGTACTTC. This encodes CAWRKPGLALMGTQYF.

V is TRBV5-1 and J is TRBJ1-1; TRBD1 might be the D (5 bases). V shed 4 bases and J shed 4 bases, with 14 bases lying between them. The CDR3 loop spans 14 amino acids. The V gene's germline CDR1 is SGHRS and CDR2 YFSETQ. The chain's CDR3 is CASSPQGLGTEAFF. CDR3 nucleotide sequence: TGCGCCAGCAGCCCCCAGGGACTGGGCACTGAAGCTTTCTTT.

The chain uses TRBV7-2 and TRBJ2-1, with 10 positions matching TRBD2. The V and J ends lost 5 bases and 3 bases, in that order; junction bases with no gene match: 7. The CDR3 has 16 amino acids. The germline gives CDR1 SGHTA, CDR2 FQGNSA. CDR3 in amino acids: CASSPTGLAIYNEQFF. In DNA form, the CDR3 reads TGTGCCAGCAGCCCAACGGGACTAGCGATCTACAATGAGCAGTTCTTC.

The chain joins TRBV5-1 to TRBJ2-5; 7 nucleotides match TRBD2. Trimming removed 4 bases from V and 2 bases from J; junction bases left unmatched: 11. This CDR3 is 16 amino acids long. Looked up from germline, CDR1 is SGHRS and CDR2 is YFSETQ. CDR3 bases: TGCGCCAGCAGCCTTGGGGCGGCTAGCGGACAAGAGACCCAGTACTTC. This translates into CASSLGAASGQETQYF.

This rearrangement joins TRBV12-5 to TRBJ2-7; tentative D call: TRBD2 (6 bases). The CDR3 consists of 16 residues. Germline CDR1 and CDR2: LGHNT and FRNRAP. Deletions cut 1 base from V and 6 bases from J, with 19 bases between. CDR3 in DNA: TGTGCTAGTGGTTTGGAAACGGGAGCCCGGGGTCGCGAGCAGTACTTC. The encoded protein is CASGLETGARGREQYF.

The chain uses TRBV6-1 and TRBJ2-7, with 10 bases lining up with TRBD1. The V gene's germline CDR1 is MNHNS and CDR2 SASEGT. The CDR3 totals 14 residues. V shed 8 bases and J 4 bases; nucleotides not matched to a gene: 8. CDR3 residues: CASFFGTGDYEQYF. The CDR3 DNA sequence: TGTGCCAGCTTTTTTGGGACAGGGGATTACGAGCAGTACTTC.

The rearrangement joins TRBV5-5 to TRBJ2-7; weak D call: TRBD1 (6 bases). CDR1 SGHKS and CDR2 YYEKEE come from the germline V gene (reference sequence). CDR3 length: 15 residues. Trimming shortened V by 4 bases and J by 5 bases, and 19 bases separated the two germline ends. The CDR3 DNA reads TGTGCCAGCAGCCCGTATCACAGGGTACGCAACGAGCAGTACTTC. Amino acid sequence: CASSPYHRVRNEQYF.

The chain couples TRBV6-5 to TRBJ2-7; TRBD2 aligns across 7 bases. The germline gives CDR1 MNHEY, CDR2 SVGAGI. The CDR3 totals 14 residues. V lost 6 bases and J lost 5; bases outside the gene matches: 10. The CDR3 sequence is CASSPPTSFDEQYF. In nucleotides, the CDR3 is TGTGCCAGCAGCCCACCGACTAGCTTCGACGAGCAGTACTTC.